The 10 T cell receptor beta chains listed next were all sequenced from one sample in a study of T cells in Graves' hyperthyroidism and ophthalmopathy. Using RNA transcripts as the source, TCR beta CDR3 regions were amplified. The HTBI primer set drove a first-round RT-PCR of the TCR CDR3. MiXCR was run by TCRdb on the multiplex PCR reads, yielding one entry per CDR3 protein. Of around 290,000 distinct CDR3 sequences detected, about 17% appear once; the ten largest clones hold just over 55%. The specimen sequenced was blood. Receptor source: an older woman with Graves' ophthalmopathy.

The sample holds many counts of this clonotype. The CDR3 sequence: CASSYYDANTEAFF. CDR3 bases: TGTGCCAGCAGTTACTACGACGCGAACACTGAAGCTTTCTTT. The chain links TRBV6-6 to TRBJ1-1; D call uncertain. Trimming removed 1 base at V and 1 base at J, with 7 bases between. Germline lookup yields CDR1 MNHNY and CDR2 SVGAGI (reference sequence). The CDR3 extends over 14 amino acids.

This clonotype came up a few times. This chain uses TRBV4-3 with TRBJ2-2; D is possibly TRBD1 or TRBD2 (6 bases each). CDR1 and CDR2 from the germline V gene are LGHNA and YSLEER. Trimming took off 1 base at V and 6 bases at J, with 15 bases between the two ends. This CDR3 comprises 16 residues. The CDR3 DNA reads as TGCGCCAGCAGCCAAGGGGGGGCCTCTCGGTCCGGGGAGCTGTTTTTT. Protein sequence: CASSQGGASRSGELFF.

This clonotype was picked up many times. The chain recombines TRBV7-2 with TRBJ2-1, with 8 bases that match TRBD2. J gave up 0 bases and V 5 bases, and 6 bases lay outside the gene matches. CDR3 length equals 16 residues. The germline V gene encodes CDR1 SGHTA and CDR2 FQGNSA. CDR3 nucleotide sequence: TGTGCCAGCAGCCCCCTCGCGGGGGGCTCCTACAATGAGCAGTTCTTC. This translates into CASSPLAGGSYNEQFF.

This clonotype has at least ten counts. The chain is built from TRBV20-1 and TRBJ2-5; D tentatively fits TRBD1 or TRBD2 (5 bases each). CDR3 length: 15 amino acids. With 3 bases removed from V and 4 bases from J, the gap between germline ends came to 18 bases. CDR1 is DFQATT and CDR2 is SNEGSKA in the germline V gene (reference sequence). The CDR3 DNA follows: TGCAGTGCTAGTCCCCGGCAGGGAGTGGGAGAGACCCAGTACTTC. Its protein product is CSASPRQGVGETQYF.

There are many counts of this clonotype. This sequence joins TRBV6-1 and TRBJ1-1, with a possible D match to TRBD1 (6 bases). Germline CDR1 is MNHNS and CDR2 is SASEGT. The V end was cut by 3 bases, the J end by 3 bases, with 17 bases between. The CDR3 runs to 16 residues. The CDR3 spells CASSDYGGAGYTEAFF. The CDR3 region has the DNA TGTGCCAGCAGTGATTACGGGGGCGCGGGATACACTGAAGCTTTCTTT.

This clonotype has a count of ten or more. The chain has TRBV2 and TRBJ2-2, with 10 positions matching TRBD1. Germline loops: CDR1 SNHLY, CDR2 FYNNEI. V was pared by 7 bases and J by 5 bases, with 13 bases of the junction left unmatched. This CDR3 contains 17 residues. This chain's CDR3 is CASNGLGTGVTTGELFF. DNA of the CDR3: TGTGCCAGCAACGGGCTAGGGACAGGGGTCACGACCGGGGAGCTGTTTTTT.

This chain links TRBV10-3 with TRBJ2-3; D is undetermined. V was shortened by 2 bases and J by 4 bases, with 4 bases between the two germline ends. The CDR3 sequence is 12 residues long. CDR1 is ENHRY and CDR2 is SYGVKD in the germline V gene. The CDR3: CAISESADTQYF. CDR3 nucleotide sequence: TGTGCCATCAGTGAGAGCGCAGATACGCAGTATTTT.

This clonotype was counted many times. This chain uses TRBV6-2 or TRBV6-3 with TRBJ1-5; 9 bases line up with TRBD1. The CDR3 contains 16 residues. The trim removed 7 bases at V and 2 bases at J, leaving 9 bases unmatched. Per germline, CDR1 MNHEY and CDR2 SVGEGT. The CDR3 region has the DNA TGTGCCAGCATCAAAGGGGGACAGGGCGGCAATCAGCCCCAGCATTTT. Translation: CASIKGGQGGNQPQHF.

This clonotype came up many times. The chain joins TRBV7-2 to TRBJ2-1, with 8 bases fitting TRBD2. The CDR3 consists of 19 residues. Per the germline V gene, CDR1 is SGHTA and CDR2 is FQGNSA. Trimming took 1 base from V and 0 from J; bases not matched to a gene: 11. The chain's CDR3 is CASSLVQSFGRASYNEQFF. The CDR3 DNA reads as TGTGCCAGCAGCTTAGTTCAATCATTCGGGAGGGCCTCCTACAATGAGCAGTTCTTC.

The chain couples TRBV5-1 to TRBJ2-2; a weak D match, TRBD1 (6 bases). The CDR3 has 13 amino acids. The V end was cut by 4 bases, the J end by 12 bases, with 16 bases between. Looked up from germline, CDR1 is SGHRS and CDR2 is YFSETQ. CDR3 coding DNA: TGCGCCAGCAGCCAAGAGGACAGCCGGCAGCTGTTTTTT. Its protein product is CASSQEDSRQLFF.